A selection of T cell receptor beta chains follows, all from one sample in a study of shared clonotypes between healthy human individuals. This table comes from immunoSEQ multiplex PCR, and its TCRdb copy is limited to in-frame clones, with some not included. The top ten clones hold approximately 0.2% of a sample with over 750,000 clones, approximately 96% of them seen once. The specimen was naive CD8+ T cells sorted from blood. Source of these receptors: a man aged 25 to 40 in good health. CDR3s include the opening cysteine and the closing phenylalanine or tryptophan. The D gene is left open where the match is weak. Only some rows state a clone size, as once, few, many or a class for expanded clones.

CDR3 DNA	CDR3 protein	clone size	D gene	V gene	J gene
TGTGCCAGCAGCCATGGACTAGCGGGAGGAGGGAGTGAGCAGTTCTTC	CASSHGLAGGGSEQFF	.	TRBD2	TRBV5-6	TRBJ2-1
TGTGCCAGCAGCTTGGCGAGTAGTGGGGGGTTGGGTCAGCCCCAGCATTTT	CASSLASSGGLGQPQHF	few	.	TRBV5-6	TRBJ1-5
TGTGCCAGCAGCCTCGGGACTAGCGGGGAGCAGTACTTC	CASSLGTSGEQYF	once	TRBD2	TRBV11-3	TRBJ2-7
TGTGCCAGCAGCTTAGCCCTGGGACAGAATAACTATGGCTACACCTTC	CASSLALGQNNYGYTF	.	TRBD1	TRBV13	TRBJ1-2
TGTGCCAGCAGCGTAGGCGGGGGAGGAACCGGGGAGCTGTTTTTT	CASSVGGGGTGELFF	.	TRBD2	TRBV9	TRBJ2-2
TGTGCCAGCAGCGGCGGCGCAAGGCCTTACGAGCAGTACTTC	CASSGGARPYEQYF	.	.	TRBV2	TRBJ2-7
TGTGCCAGCAGCTTAGCGGGAGGGTCCTACGAGCAGTACTTC	CASSLAGGSYEQYF	.	TRBD2	TRBV7-6	TRBJ2-7
TGTGCCAGCAGTTTATTCCGGGACAGGGGGCTTAATGAGCAGTTCTTC	CASSLFRDRGLNEQFF	.	TRBD1	TRBV27	TRBJ2-1
TGTGCCAGCAGTGAATGGCAGGGGGGCTCCTACGAGCAGTACTTC	CASSEWQGGSYEQYF	.	.	TRBV25-1	TRBJ2-7
TGTGCCAGCAGCTTGGATGCGGGAATTAGCACAGATACGCAGTATTTT	CASSLDAGISTDTQYF	.	.	TRBV5-6	TRBJ2-3
TGTGCCAGCAGCCAAGAGGGGCCCTACGAGCAGTACTTC	CASSQEGPYEQYF	.	.	TRBV14	TRBJ2-7